This T cell receptor beta chain was recovered during a study of cytomegalovirus exposure and HLA in healthy donors. Whole-study findings and limits: When presence/absence was analysed, sequencing depth was taken to be roughly uniform across donors. By a later analysis, the bulk of CMV-associated TCR beta chains appeared HLA-restricted.

The PCR was carried out with 60 Vbeta primers and 13 Jbeta primers. The table came from immunoSEQ multiplex PCR; TCRdb's copy has only in-frame clones and leaves some out. The sample yields some 99,000 clones, 65% to 90% seen once. CDR1 is KGHSH, CDR2 LQKENI, per germline. The CDR3 totals 15 residues. Trimming removed 3 bases at V and 1 base at J, with 10 bases between. As for this clone: Its antigen is not known.

Material for sequencing was PBMCs. The receptor comes from a woman aged 25 to 39 in good health and CMV-seronegative. This chain joins TRBV18 and TRBJ1-3, with D possibly matching TRBD1 (5 bases). Here the CDR3 reads CASSPGRTSGNTIYF. In DNA form, the CDR3 reads TGTGCCAGCTCACCGGGCAGGACATCTGGAAACACCATATATTTT.